These 16 T cell receptor beta chains were sequenced from one sample in a study of control samples from healthy donors and cancer patients. Profiled with immunoSEQ multiplex PCR; TCRdb holds only in-frame clones, not every one. This table holds under 85,000 clones, roughly 84% found once. The sequencing sample was made of PBMCs. The receptors stem from a woman between 45 and 60 years old with lung cancer.

The chain employs TRBV6-5 and TRBJ1-3, with a weak D call TRBD1 (6 bases). Germline-derived CDR1 and CDR2 are MNHEY and SVGAGI. The CDR3 totals 15 residues. V was clipped by 7 bases and J by 2 bases, with 15 bases between them. CDR3 in DNA: TGTGCCAGCACCATGGACAGTGCACCTGGAAACACCATATATTTT. This translates into CASTMDSAPGNTIYF.

V and J are TRBV3-1 (or the pseudogene TRBV3-2) and TRBJ2-5, with TRBD1 identical over 10 bases. CDR3 size: 13 residues. CDR1 LGHDT and CDR2 YNNKEL come from the germline V gene (reference sequence). The trim removed 5 bases at V and 4 bases at J, leaving 1 base unmatched. The CDR3 DNA reads as TGTGCCAGCAGCGGGACAGGGGTAGAGACCCAGTACTTC. Translated: CASSGTGVETQYF.

This sequence joins TRBV11-2 and TRBJ2-5, with TRBD1 as a possible D gene (6 bases). The CDR3 runs 14 residues. In germline, CDR1 is SGHAT, CDR2 FQNNGV. V dropped 5 bases and J dropped 5 bases, with 15 bases sitting between them. CDR3 sequence (DNA): TGTGCCAGCAGCCAACAGGGTTTAGGGGAGACCCAGTACTTC. Translating gives CASSQQGLGETQYF. The variable domain in full, completed from reference TRBV11-2 and TRBJ2-5, reads EAGVAQSPRYKIIEKRQSVAFWCNPISGHATLYWYQQILGQGPKLLIQFQNNGVVDDSQLPKDRFSAERLKGVDSTLKIQPAKLEDSAVYLCASSQQGLGETQYFGPGTRLLVL.

This clone has a single count. V and J are TRBV13 and TRBJ2-7; the D gene is possibly TRBD1 (6 bases). The CDR3 consists of 15 residues. Germline CDR1 and CDR2: PRHDT and FYEKMQ (reference sequence). Trimming removed 0 bases from V and 5 bases from J, with 14 bases in between. This CDR3 reads CASSLGRGFRDEQYF. The CDR3 nucleotides are TGTGCCAGCAGCTTAGGAAGGGGGTTCAGAGACGAGCAGTACTTC.

The chain joins TRBV6-5 to TRBJ1-6; the D is unclear. CDR1 MNHEY and CDR2 SVGAGI come from the germline V gene. V lost 6 bases, J lost 5 bases, and 11 bases lay in between. The CDR3 extends over 14 amino acids. CDR3 sequence (DNA): TGTGCCAGCAGGAGGGAAATTAATAATTCACCCCTCCACTTT. Its protein is CASRREINNSPLHF.

The CDR3 DNA reads as TGTGCCTGGGGGACGCCCAGGGGCGGGAAAAAGGAAGCTTTCTTT. Amino acid sequence: CAWGTPRGGKKEAFF. The chain carries TRBV30 and TRBJ1-1; a possible D gene is TRBD1 (6 bases). Trimming removed 5 bases from V and 8 bases from J, with 24 bases in between. Germline-derived CDR1 and CDR2 are GTSNPN and SVGIG (reference sequence). The CDR3 spans 15 residues.

The rearrangement links TRBV5-4 to TRBJ1-6, with unresolved D. Trimming removed 0 bases from V and 6 bases from J, with 7 bases in between. Germline CDR1 and CDR2: SGHNT and YYREEE (reference sequence). This CDR3 is 14 amino acids long. CDR3 loop: CASSLGTVNSPLHF. DNA for the CDR3: TGTGCCAGCAGCTTGGGGACTGTTAATTCACCCCTCCACTTT.

V usage is TRBV9 and J usage is TRBJ1-2; tentative D call: TRBD1 (6 bases). The length of the CDR3 is 16 residues. Germline-derived CDR1 and CDR2 are SGDLS and YYNGEE. V gave up 4 bases and J gave up 2 bases, with 18 bases separating them. CDR3 residues: CASSSSHEGGNYGYTF. The CDR3 coding sequence is TGTGCCAGCAGCTCATCCCATGAGGGGGGGAACTATGGCTACACCTTC. Filled out from reference TRBV9 and TRBJ1-2, the complete variable domain reads DSGVTQTPKHLITATGQRVTLRCSPRSGDLSVYWYQQSLDQGLQFLIQYYNGEERAKGNILERFSAQQFPDLHSELNLSSLELGDSALYFCASSSSHEGGNYGYTFGSGTRLTVV.

This chain joins TRBV19 and TRBJ1-1; D remains ambiguous. The germline gives CDR1 LNHDA, CDR2 SQIVND (reference sequence). The CDR3 runs 15 residues. The V end was cut by 3 bases, the J end by 0 bases, with 11 bases between. The CDR3, as DNA: TGTGCCAGTAGTATTGGGCATCTCATGAACACTGAAGCTTTCTTT. It specifies CASSIGHLMNTEAFF. The full variable domain, its missing parts supplied by reference TRBV19 and TRBJ1-1, is DGGITQSPKYLFRKEGQNVTLSCEQNLNHDAMYWYRQDPGQGLRLIYYSQIVNDFQKGDIAEGYSVSREKKESFPLTVTSAQKNPTAFYLCASSIGHLMNTEAFFGQGTRLTVV.

The chain couples TRBV19 to TRBJ1-2; D is perhaps TRBD1 (5 bases). V lost 5 bases, J lost 4 bases, and 14 bases lay in between. Germline CDR1 and CDR2: LNHDA and SQIVND (reference sequence). CDR3 length: 14 amino acids. The CDR3 loop is CASSFLEGLYGYTF. The CDR3 nucleotides are TGTGCCAGTAGTTTTCTGGAGGGGCTCTATGGCTACACCTTC.

This chain connects TRBV24-1 to TRBJ1-2; D ambiguous. Trimming cost V 5 bases and J 10 bases, with 25 bases left between them. Germline CDR1 reads KGHDR; CDR2 reads SFDVKD. The CDR3 extends over 16 amino acids. CDR3 sequence reads: CATSAPDFVGNIVYTF. CDR3 nucleotides: TGTGCCACCAGTGCCCCCGACTTCGTGGGGAATATCGTCTACACCTTC.

The chain has TRBV10-1 and TRBJ1-3; tentative D call: TRBD1 (6 bases). Looked up from germline, CDR1 is WNHNN and CDR2 is SYGVQD (reference sequence). Between the trimmed V and J ends, which lost 8 bases and 0 bases, there was a span of 11 bases. The CDR3 has 14 amino acids. CDR3 residues: CASPDRSSGNTIYF. The CDR3 DNA reads TGCGCCAGCCCCGACAGGTCCTCTGGAAACACCATATATTTT.

The chain links TRBV14 to TRBJ2-6; D is undetermined. Germline V lookup: CDR1 SGHDN, CDR2 FVKESK. Trimming left V 5 bases short and J 4 bases short, with 15 bases between. The CDR3 runs 16 residues. The CDR3 bases are TGTGCCAGCAGCTCCAGGCTCCTGGCCGGGGCCAACGTCCTGACTTTC. Its protein is CASSSRLLAGANVLTF.

Only a few counts were recorded for this clone. The rearrangement links TRBV27 to TRBJ2-5, with D unresolved. This CDR3 is built from 11 residues. Germline-derived CDR1 and CDR2 are MNHEY and SMNVEV (reference sequence). V was clipped by 8 bases and J by 4 bases, with 8 bases between them. The chain's CDR3 is CASGLGETQYF. The CDR3 DNA is TGTGCCAGCGGCTTGGGAGAGACCCAGTACTTC.

In its sample, this clone was seen once. The chain uses TRBV11-2 and TRBJ1-3; 11 bases map to TRBD1. The CDR3 is made up of 16 amino acids. V lost 0 bases to trimming and J lost 3 bases; unmatched junction nucleotides: 1. Germline CDR1 is SGHAT and CDR2 is FQNNGV. CDR3 DNA sequence: TGTGCCAGCAGCTTAGAGGACAGGGGGCATGGAAACACCATATATTTT. Amino acid sequence: CASSLEDRGHGNTIYF. Full variable domain (rest looked up from reference TRBV11-2 and TRBJ1-3): EAGVAQSPRYKIIEKRQSVAFWCNPISGHATLYWYQQILGQGPKLLIQFQNNGVVDDSQLPKDRFSAERLKGVDSTLKIQPAKLEDSAVYLCASSLEDRGHGNTIYFGEGSWLTVV.

This sequence joins TRBV11-2 and TRBJ2-5; 12 nucleotides match TRBD2. Germline CDR1 and CDR2: SGHAT and FQNNGV. The CDR3 is 15 amino acids. After removal of 5 bases from V and 4 bases from J, the junction contained 5 bases not matched to a gene. CDR3: CASSAGLAGTETQYF. The CDR3 nucleotides are TGTGCCAGCAGCGCCGGACTAGCGGGGACAGAGACCCAGTACTTC.